This T cell receptor beta chain comes out of a study of Ad26.COV2.S vaccination and SARS-CoV-2 variants. The ends were cut back, 4 bases at V and 4 bases at J, with 15 bases in the middle. From germline, CDR1 is SGHKS and CDR2 YYEKEE (reference sequence). The CDR3 consists of 15 residues. The table came from immunoSEQ multiplex PCR; TCRdb's copy has only in-frame clones and leaves some out. The table includes about 400,000 clones, 89% detected once. The treatment: around 19 received Ad26.COV2.S at low or high dose, single or two shots; about five received placebo; per-sample allocation not given. Samples analyzed were those drawn on day 63 after the first vaccine or placebo injection.

The chain is built from TRBV5-5 and TRBJ1-3, with D maybe TRBD1 (6 bases). The TCR sequence derives from a person between 18 and 60 years old who received the Ad26.COV2.S COVID-19 vaccine or a placebo. Specimen: peripheral blood, collected in a trial of Ad26.COV2.S vaccine versus placebo. The CDR3 nucleotides read TGTGCCAGCAGCCTGAGGGCAGGGGTCGGAAACACCATATATTTT. It is translated as CASSLRAGVGNTIYF.